These 31 T cell receptor beta chains share one sample of origin, sequenced in a study of cytomegalovirus exposure and HLA in healthy donors. PCR employed 60 Vbeta and 13 Jbeta primers. Assay used: immunoSEQ multiplex PCR; TCRdb lists only in-frame clones, some missing. The profile covers 130,000 or so clones, with approximately 67% appearing a single time and more than 1.5% taken by the ten largest. The source material was PBMCs. The source is a man in his late teens or twenties in good health and CMV-seronegative.

V gene TRBV29-1 combines with J gene TRBJ2-7; 7 bases fit TRBD1. The length of the CDR3 is 12 residues. Germline lookup yields CDR1 SQVTM and CDR2 ANQGSEA. The V gene end was trimmed by 4 bases and the J gene end by 5 bases; junction bases not matched to a gene: 5. CDR3 DNA sequence: TGCAGCGTTGGGCTAGGGGGCAACGAGCAGTACTTC. Its translation is CSVGLGGNEQYF.

The DNA for the CDR3 is TGCGCCAGCAGCCCTGGACAGTCTGGGGCCAACGTCCTGACTTTC. It encodes CASSPGQSGANVLTF. The rearrangement links TRBV5-1 to TRBJ2-6; possibly TRBD1 for D (6 bases). The CDR3 extends over 15 amino acids. V was clipped by 4 bases and J by 1 base, with 9 bases between them. The germline V gene has CDR1 SGHRS and CDR2 YFSETQ.

The chain couples TRBV28 to TRBJ1-5, with TRBD1 matching 10 bases. V dropped 4 bases and J dropped 1; count of bases not matched to a gene: 1. The CDR3 consists of 15 residues. Germline V gene data show CDR1 as MDHEN and CDR2 as SYDVKM. CDR3 bases: TGTGCCAGCAGTTCGGGACAGGGGAGCAATCAGCCCCAGCATTTT. Amino acids: CASSSGQGSNQPQHF.

The V and J genes are TRBV4-3 and TRBJ2-2; 10 bases match TRBD1. From germline, CDR1 is LGHNA and CDR2 YSLEER. V lost 1 base to trimming and J lost 6 bases; unmatched junction nucleotides: 2. The CDR3 is made up of 15 amino acids. CDR3 in DNA: TGCGCCAGCAGCCAAGGACAGGGGGCTGCCGGGGAGCTGTTTTTT. It specifies CASSQGQGAAGELFF.

The chain joins TRBV28 to TRBJ2-7; tentatively, D is TRBD1 (5 bases). Germline lookup yields CDR1 MDHEN and CDR2 SYDVKM. V gave up 3 bases and J gave up 2 bases, with 11 bases separating them. This CDR3 contains 14 residues. CDR3 loop: CASSFVPRAYEQYF. CDR3 DNA: TGTGCCAGCAGTTTCGTCCCCAGGGCCTACGAGCAGTACTTC.

CDR3 in amino acids: CASSVLAASSYEQYF. DNA for the CDR3: TGTGCCAGCAGTGTACTAGCAGCGAGCTCCTACGAGCAGTACTTC. The gene calls are TRBV6-1 and TRBJ2-7; D possibly corresponds to TRBD2 (6 bases). Germline CDR1 is MNHNS and CDR2 is SASEGT. The CDR3 consists of 15 residues. Deletions cut 4 bases from V and 0 bases from J, with 13 bases between.

The V gene is TRBV6-5, the J gene TRBJ2-1, with TRBD2 matching 12 bases. Trimming cost V 6 bases and J 5 bases; bases outside gene matches: 5. Per germline, CDR1 MNHEY and CDR2 SVGAGI. The CDR3 totals 15 residues. CDR3 coding DNA: TGTGCCAGCAGCCCCCTAGCGGGAGGGGACAATGAGCAGTTCTTC. This sequence encodes CASSPLAGGDNEQFF.

The V and J genes are TRBV4-1 and TRBJ2-3; 11 nucleotides match TRBD2. The CDR3 spans 18 residues. V lost 0 bases to trimming and J lost 2 bases; unmatched junction nucleotides: 7. From germline, CDR1 is MGHRA and CDR2 YSYEKL. The CDR3 sequence is CASSQDGLAGGSTDTQYF. The CDR3 coding sequence is TGCGCCAGCAGCCAAGATGGGCTAGCGGGGGGTTCCACAGATACGCAGTATTTT.

The genes are TRBV6-1 and TRBJ2-7; D may be TRBD1 (5 bases). This CDR3 comprises 15 residues. Deletions cut 2 bases from V and 0 bases from J, with 11 bases between. Germline V lookup: CDR1 MNHNS, CDR2 SASEGT. The CDR3 nucleotides read TGTGCCAGCAGTGAAACAGGTAGCCTCTCCTACGAGCAGTACTTC. Protein: CASSETGSLSYEQYF.

This clone was detected a few times. The genes are TRBV9 and TRBJ1-3; a weak D match, TRBD1 (5 bases). Germline V CDR1 and CDR2: SGDLS, YYNGEE. Deletions cut 4 bases from V and 0 bases from J, with 11 bases between. The CDR3 is 15 amino acids. The chain's CDR3 is CASSPRGISGNTIYF. CDR3 nucleotides: TGTGCCAGCAGCCCCCGGGGGATCTCTGGAAACACCATATATTTT.

Worth noting for this clone: The junction and the germline gene differ at one end; a read error may be behind it. The identical CDR3 is also encoded by other nucleotide sequences in the sample. The chain links TRBV6-6 to TRBJ1-1, with D possibly being TRBD1 (5 bases). The V gene's germline CDR1 is MNHNY and CDR2 SVGAGI (reference sequence). This CDR3 has 15 residues. The DNA of the CDR3 is TGTGCCAGCACATGGGGCAGGCGCATGAACACTGAGGCTTTCTTT. Amino acid sequence: CASTWGRRMNTEAFF.

The CDR3 here is CASSTWTSGGLVIADTQYF. CDR3 nucleotides: TGTGCCAGCAGCACCTGGACTAGCGGGGGGTTGGTAATCGCAGATACGCAGTATTTT. The rearrangement links TRBV7-9 to TRBJ2-3, with TRBD2 matching 14 bases. CDR3 length equals 19 residues. Per germline, CDR1 SEHNR and CDR2 FQNEAQ (reference sequence). V lost 5 bases and J lost 4; bases outside the gene matches: 14.

This chain joins TRBV30 and TRBJ1-2; 8 nucleotides agree with TRBD1. There are 13 residues in the CDR3. The trim removed 4 bases at V and 7 bases at J, leaving 8 bases unmatched. The V gene's germline CDR1 is GTSNPN and CDR2 SVGIG (reference sequence). CDR3 in amino acids: CAWTGTGGGGYTF. The CDR3 DNA reads TGTGCCTGGACCGGGACAGGCGGAGGTGGCTACACCTTC.

The V call is TRBV6-1, the J call TRBJ2-5, with 11 positions matching TRBD2. TRBJ2-7 explains the end of the DNA better; the J call may be wrong. This CDR3 spans 17 amino acids. CDR1 and CDR2 (germline): MNHNS, SASEGT. The chain's CDR3 is CASSEILAGGLGAEQYF. Here the CDR3 DNA reads TGTGCCAGCAGTGAAATCCTAGCGGGAGGTCTTGGCGCCGAGCAGTACTTC.

The chain recombines TRBV29-1 with TRBJ2-5; 15 bases match TRBD2. V lost 0 bases and J lost 1; bases outside the gene matches: 6. The CDR3 sequence is 18 residues long. Germline assignment: CDR1 SQVTM and CDR2 ANQGSEA. The CDR3 DNA follows: TGCAGCGTTGAAGATATGGGACTAGCGGGAGGCCTCCAAGAGACCCAGTACTTC. Protein sequence: CSVEDMGLAGGLQETQYF. Full variable domain (rest looked up from reference TRBV29-1 and TRBJ2-5): SAVISQKPSRDICQRGTSLTIQCQVDSQVTMMFWYRQQPGQSLTLIATANQGSEATYESGFVIDKFPISRPNLTFSTLTVSNMSPEDSSIYLCSVEDMGLAGGLQETQYFGPGTRLLVL.

The chain is built from TRBV27 and TRBJ2-5; D not certain. CDR3 length: 12 amino acids. Germline assignment: CDR1 MNHEY and CDR2 SMNVEV (reference sequence). With 3 bases removed from V and 1 base from J, the gap between germline ends came to 3 bases. The CDR3 spells CASSFLQETQYF. CDR3 nucleotides: TGTGCCAGCAGTTTCCTCCAAGAGACCCAGTACTTC.

The table lists this clone with a few counts. V gene TRBV5-1 combines with J gene TRBJ1-4; possible D gene TRBD1, 5 bases. CDR3 length: 15 residues. Trimming pared 0 bases from V and 8 bases from J, leaving 14 bases between. Germline CDR1 reads SGHRS; CDR2 reads YFSETQ. CDR3 protein: CASSLAGGRGEKLFF. CDR3 in DNA: TGCGCCAGCAGCTTGGCCGGGGGGAGAGGCGAAAAACTGTTTTTT.

V is TRBV9 and J is TRBJ1-4; 7 bases fit TRBD1. The CDR3 is 15 amino acids. Trimming cost V 3 bases and J 4 bases; bases outside gene matches: 6. In germline, CDR1 is SGDLS, CDR2 YYNGEE. The CDR3 region has the DNA TGTGCCAGCAGCGACCGGGACAGATATAATGAAAAACTGTTTTTT. Its protein is CASSDRDRYNEKLFF.

Note on this clone: Different DNA sequences within this sample yield the same CDR3. This chain connects TRBV7-2 to TRBJ2-5, with 9 nucleotides matching TRBD1. This CDR3 is built from 13 residues. Per the germline V gene, CDR1 is SGHTA and CDR2 is FQGNSA. V was clipped by 4 bases and J by 5 bases; unmatched bases: 2. CDR3 nucleotides: TGTGCCAGCAGCTCTGACAGGGGGGAGACCCAGTACTTC. Amino acids: CASSSDRGETQYF.

V and J are TRBV18 and TRBJ1-4; possibly TRBD1 for D (5 bases). V lost 0 bases to trimming and J lost 10 bases, with 15 bases between them. There are 15 residues in the CDR3. CDR1 and CDR2 from the germline V gene are KGHSH and LQKENI. The CDR3 here is CASSPPSQGWGKLFF. The CDR3 DNA reads TGTGCCAGCTCACCACCTAGCCAGGGTTGGGGAAAACTGTTTTTT. The full variable domain, completed using reference TRBV18 and TRBJ1-4, is NAGVMQNPRHLVRRRGQEARLRCSPMKGHSHVYWYRQLPEEGLKFMVYLQKENIIDESGMPKERFSAEFPKEGPSILRIQQVVRGDSAAYFCASSPPSQGWGKLFFGSGTQLSVL.

This chain links TRBV27 with TRBJ2-1; 7 bases map to TRBD2. Losses at the gene ends were 5 bases for V and 2 bases for J; bases not matched to a gene: 9. CDR1 and CDR2 from the germline V gene are MNHEY and SMNVEV (reference sequence). This CDR3 comprises 16 residues. DNA of the CDR3: TGTGCCAGCAGTGCCTCCCTAGCGGTGGCCTACAATGAGCAGTTCTTC. Translating it yields CASSASLAVAYNEQFF.

The chain is built from TRBV28 and TRBJ1-5; TRBD1 might be the D (5 bases). Germline V gene sequence: CDR1 MDHEN, CDR2 SYDVKM. This CDR3 has 15 amino acids. V lost 4 bases and J 6 bases, leaving 16 bases between the germline ends. CDR3 residues: CASSSVVGGSQPQHF. The CDR3 DNA sequence: TGTGCCAGCAGTTCCGTGGTCGGGGGGAGTCAGCCCCAGCATTTT.

V is TRBV12-5 and J is TRBJ2-3, with TRBD2 identical over 9 bases. The CDR3 is 15 residues long. J gave up 2 bases and V 4 bases, and 4 bases lay outside the gene matches. The germline V gene has CDR1 LGHNT and CDR2 FRNRAP. CDR3 in amino acids: CASGYRTSATDTQYF. CDR3 DNA sequence: TGTGCTAGTGGTTACCGGACTAGCGCCACAGATACGCAGTATTTT.

This clone was seen a few times. The rearrangement uses TRBV27 and TRBJ1-2; 9 nucleotides match TRBD1. Germline V gene sequence: CDR1 MNHEY, CDR2 SMNVEV (reference sequence). This CDR3 has 14 residues. V gave up 6 bases and J gave up 3 bases; unmatched junction bases: 5. The CDR3 DNA is TGTGCCAGCAGACAGGGGGCGATGGACTATGGCTACACCTTC. Translation gives CASRQGAMDYGYTF.

The chain employs TRBV6-4 and TRBJ2-1, with D unresolved. V lost 10 bases, J lost 4 bases, and 17 bases lay in between. Germline lookup yields CDR1 MRHNA and CDR2 SNTAGT. This CDR3 has 14 amino acids. The CDR3 DNA sequence: TGTGCCACCCTTTACACCTTTCCTTACAATGAGCAGTTCTTC. It translates to CATLYTFPYNEQFF.

Written as DNA, the CDR3 is TGTGCCAGCGCCGCCGGGACAGTTTGGTATTTT. This codes for CASAAGTVWYF. The genes are TRBV4-2 and TRBJ2-3; TRBD1 aligns across 7 bases. This CDR3 spans 11 amino acids. J gave up 14 bases and V 8 bases, and 10 bases lay outside the gene matches. Germline values: CDR1 LGHNA, CDR2 YNFKEQ.

This clone was counted a few times. V usage is TRBV6-1 and J usage is TRBJ2-7; 11 bases line up with TRBD2. Germline V gene lookup returns CDR1 MNHNS and CDR2 SASEGT. This CDR3 is built from 14 residues. V trimming: 8 bases; J trimming: 2 bases; junction bases outside the gene matches: 5. The CDR3 loop is CASALLAGAYEQYF. The CDR3 nucleotides are TGTGCCAGCGCCTTACTAGCGGGAGCCTACGAGCAGTACTTC.

The rearrangement uses TRBV10-3 and TRBJ1-4; unclear D gene. Germline V lookup: CDR1 ENHRY, CDR2 SYGVKD. The V and J ends lost 1 base and 7 bases respectively, with 4 bases between them. The CDR3 is 12 residues long. The CDR3 bases are TGTGCCATCAGTGAGTTCGGTGAAAAACTGTTTTTT. Protein product: CAISEFGEKLFF.

This clone was counted a few times. The chain recombines TRBV9 with TRBJ2-7; 8 bases agree with TRBD1. The CDR3 has 14 residues. V dropped 0 bases and J dropped 3; count of bases not matched to a gene: 2. Germline-derived CDR1 and CDR2 are SGDLS and YYNGEE. The CDR3 loop reads CASSVAGTGYEQYF. In nucleotides, the CDR3 is TGTGCCAGCAGCGTAGCAGGGACAGGCTACGAGCAGTACTTC.

In its sample, this clone was seen a few times. V and J are TRBV5-6 and TRBJ2-4; TRBD2 is a possible D gene (5 bases). With 0 bases removed from V and 14 bases from J, the gap between germline ends came to 12 bases. There are 12 residues in the CDR3. Germline V lookup: CDR1 SGHDT, CDR2 YYEEEE. CDR3: CASSLATGSKYF. The CDR3 coding sequence is TGTGCCAGCAGCTTGGCCACGGGGAGTAAGTACTTC.

This chain uses TRBV19 with TRBJ1-2; D possibly corresponds to TRBD1 (6 bases). The CDR3 totals 12 residues. V dropped 6 bases and J dropped 5 bases, with 10 bases sitting between them. Per the germline V gene, CDR1 is LNHDA and CDR2 is SQIVND (reference sequence). CDR3 sequence: CASRGQGYGYTF. CDR3 nucleotides: TGTGCCAGTAGAGGTCAGGGGTATGGCTACACCTTC.